These 26 T cell receptor beta chains were sequenced from one sample in a study of OX40 agonist ivuxolimab in advanced cancers. The library was prepared using the immunoSEQ multiplex PCR assay. In TCRdb, the immuneACCESS table is reduced to in-frame sequences with V and J assigned. These tables do not hold every clone; where another copy was compared, an unresolved V gene accounts for under half, and the others remain unexplained. The sample includes more than 100,000 clones, with about 93% observed a single time. 0.15% to 0.19% of the sample is in the top ten clones. The sample here was CD4+ or CD8+ T cells sorted from blood, taken in a trial of the OX40 agonist ivuxolimab. These receptors were obtained from an adult with an advanced solid tumor such as melanoma, head and neck, liver or kidney cancer.

This sequence joins TRBV28 and TRBJ1-4; 8 bases map to TRBD1. CDR1 and CDR2 from the germline V gene are MDHEN and SYDVKM. The J segment lost 3 bases and the V segment lost 6 bases, leaving 12 bases of the junction unmatched. The CDR3 totals 17 residues. The CDR3 region has the DNA TGTGCCAGCAGACCCCGGACAGGGATAAAGGCTAATGAAAAACTGTTTTTT. Translating gives CASRPRTGIKANEKLFF.

V is TRBV7-2 and J is TRBJ1-5; D call uncertain. Germline CDR1 and CDR2: SGHTA and FQGNSA. The CDR3 is 15 amino acids. Trimming removed 3 bases at V and 3 bases at J, with 12 bases between. For the CDR3, the DNA is TGTGCCAGCAGCTTTGACACCGCAACCAATCAGCCCCAGCATTTT. Protein: CASSFDTATNQPQHF.

The chain joins TRBV5-1 to TRBJ1-2; D unclear. The CDR3 contains 13 residues. Germline V gives CDR1 SGHRS, CDR2 YFSETQ. Between the trimmed V and J ends, which lost 5 bases and 2 bases, there was a span of 10 bases. CDR3 protein: CASSHEGNYGYTF. The CDR3 DNA reads as TGCGCCAGCAGTCACGAGGGAAACTATGGCTACACCTTC. The full variable domain, rest sourced from reference TRBV5-1 and TRBJ1-2, is KAGVTQTPRYLIKTRGQQVTLSCSPISGHRSVSWYQQTPGQGLQFLFEYFSETQRNKGNFPGRFSGRQFSNSRSEMNVSTLELGDSALYLCASSHEGNYGYTFGSGTRLTVV.

This clone was seen a few times. The V gene is TRBV18, the J gene TRBJ1-3; a weak D match, TRBD1 (5 bases). The CDR3 runs 19 residues. Trimming shortened V by 3 bases and J by 3 bases, and 24 bases separated the two germline ends. Germline CDR1 KGHSH, CDR2 LQKENI. This chain's CDR3 is CASSPQGGATSLGGNTIYF. The DNA of the CDR3 is TGTGCCAGCTCACCCCAGGGCGGAGCGACGTCCCTGGGTGGAAACACCATATATTTT.

The chain joins TRBV7-9 to TRBJ2-7, with TRBD1 as a possible D gene (5 bases). This CDR3 contains 16 residues. V was trimmed by 2 bases and J by 5 bases, leaving 19 bases between them. Germline V gene sequence: CDR1 SEHNR, CDR2 FQNEAQ (reference sequence). The CDR3 is CASSLHQGRTSNEQYF. As DNA, the CDR3 is TGTGCCAGCAGCTTACATCAGGGCAGAACGAGCAACGAGCAGTACTTC.

V is TRBV9 and J is TRBJ1-4; D is ambiguous. The germline V gene encodes CDR1 SGDLS and CDR2 YYNGEE. The CDR3 is 14 amino acids. V was shortened by 4 bases and J by 4 bases, with 11 bases between the two germline ends. The CDR3 region is CASSSDGRNEKLFF. In DNA form, the CDR3 reads TGTGCCAGCAGCTCCGACGGTCGTAATGAAAAACTGTTTTTT.

The J gene is TRBJ1-1, the V gene TRBV11-3; D gene uncertain. The germline V gene encodes CDR1 SGHNT and CDR2 YENEEA. The V end was cut by 3 bases, the J end by 4 bases, with 12 bases between. This CDR3 contains 14 residues. CDR3 DNA: TGTGCCAGCAGCTTGGGTGTGGCCCCCACTGAAGCTTTCTTT. This translates into CASSLGVAPTEAFF.

The rearrangement uses TRBV14 and TRBJ1-4; D remains ambiguous. With 0 bases removed from V and 8 bases from J, the gap between germline ends came to 13 bases. CDR1 and CDR2 (germline): SGHDN, FVKESK. There are 15 residues in the CDR3. CDR3 DNA sequence: TGTGCCAGCAGCCAAGATGCCCAGCGAGCCGAAAAACTGTTTTTT. This codes for CASSQDAQRAEKLFF.

This chain uses TRBV7-2 with TRBJ2-1; unclear D gene. Trimming removed 3 bases at V and 10 bases at J, with 10 bases between. Germline V lookup: CDR1 SGHTA, CDR2 FQGNSA. The CDR3 runs 12 residues. The CDR3 DNA sequence: TGTGCCAGCAGCTTGCGAGCCAACGAGCAGTTCTTC. Translation gives CASSLRANEQFF.

The chain has TRBV5-1 and TRBJ2-7; 12 bases are a match to TRBD1. After removal of 7 bases from V and 11 bases from J, the junction contained 16 bases not matched to a gene. CDR1 is SGHRS and CDR2 is YFSETQ in the germline V gene. This CDR3 spans 15 amino acids. For the CDR3, the DNA is TGCGCCAGCGCCCGGCCCGGGACAGGGGGCAATGAGAAGTACTTC. This sequence encodes CASARPGTGGNEKYF. The full variable domain, with the rest looked up from reference TRBV5-1 and TRBJ2-7, is KAGVTQTPRYLIKTRGQQVTLSCSPISGHRSVSWYQQTPGQGLQFLFEYFSETQRNKGNFPGRFSGRQFSNSRSEMNVSTLELGDSALYLCASARPGTGGNEKYFGPGTRLTVT.

Concerning this clone itself: This sample includes further DNA sequences coding for the same CDR3. The chain joins TRBV5-4 to TRBJ1-1; D is perhaps TRBD1 (6 bases). Germline V lookup: CDR1 SGHNT, CDR2 YYREEE (reference sequence). The CDR3 sequence is 14 residues long. The germline V and J ends were trimmed by 1 base and 3 bases, with 10 bases remaining between them. CDR3 sequence reads: CASSLWGADTEAFF. In DNA, the CDR3 is TGTGCCAGCAGCTTGTGGGGGGCTGACACTGAAGCTTTCTTT.

The gene calls are TRBV19 and TRBJ1-2; the D gene is possibly TRBD1 (6 bases). Germline CDR1 reads LNHDA; CDR2 reads SQIVND (reference sequence). The CDR3 runs 13 residues. Trimming cost V 8 bases and J 3 bases, with 13 bases left between them. The CDR3 spells CASSRTEDYGYTF. The DNA for the CDR3 is TGTGCCAGTTCCCGGACAGAAGACTATGGCTACACCTTC.

V gene TRBV7-9 combines with J gene TRBJ2-3, with a weak D call TRBD2 (5 bases). The germline V gene encodes CDR1 SEHNR and CDR2 FQNEAQ (reference sequence). The CDR3 is 13 residues long. The V gene lost 1 base and the J gene lost 5 bases, with 7 bases spanning the gap. The CDR3 sequence: CASSLDRGDTQYF. The DNA for the CDR3 is TGTGCCAGCAGCTTAGATCGGGGAGATACGCAGTATTTT.

The V call is TRBV2, the J call TRBJ1-5, with D possibly TRBD1 on 5 matching bases. This CDR3 region has 15 residues. With 2 bases removed from V and 2 bases from J, the gap between germline ends came to 10 bases. CDR1 and CDR2 (germline): SNHLY, FYNNEI. The CDR3 DNA follows: TGTGCCAGCAGTGAACAGGGTCTCGGCAATCAGCCCCAGCATTTT. It specifies CASSEQGLGNQPQHF.

The chain recombines TRBV5-1 with TRBJ2-7; 8 bases align to TRBD2. There are 14 residues in the CDR3. Trimming took 4 bases from V and 2 from J; bases not matched to a gene: 5. The germline gives CDR1 SGHRS, CDR2 YFSETQ. The CDR3 DNA follows: TGCGCCAGCAGCATGGGACTAGAAACCTACGAGCAGTACTTC. This gives the protein CASSMGLETYEQYF.

This clone was found once. The V and J genes are TRBV28 and TRBJ2-5; perhaps TRBD1 as D (6 bases). The closer fit of TRBJ2-7 to the DNA end suggests the J call may be wrong. The CDR3 has 16 amino acids. The germline CDR1 and CDR2 sequences are MDHEN and SYDVKM. This chain's CDR3 is CASSPSYPGHNYEQYF. The CDR3 DNA reads TGTGCCAGCAGCCCAAGCTACCCGGGACACAACTACGAGCAGTACTTC.

The chain has TRBV7-9 and TRBJ1-2; D gene ambiguous. Per the germline V gene, CDR1 is SEHNR and CDR2 is FQNEAQ (reference sequence). V lost 3 bases and J 8 bases, leaving 7 bases between the germline ends. The CDR3 spans 11 residues. CDR3 coding DNA: TGTGCCAGCAGCTTCCTCACGGGCTACACCTTC. This encodes CASSFLTGYTF.

This sequence joins TRBV7-2 and TRBJ2-7; D may be TRBD1 (6 bases). The V and J ends lost 2 bases and 2 bases respectively, with 16 bases between them. This CDR3 contains 16 residues. Germline V gene data show CDR1 as SGHTA and CDR2 as FQGNSA. CDR3 bases: TGTGCCAGCAGCTTACTATCTATAGGGACAACCTACGAGCAGTACTTC. Protein sequence: CASSLLSIGTTYEQYF.

The V and J genes are TRBV6-6 and TRBJ1-2, with D perhaps matching TRBD1 (5 bases). The CDR3 contains 15 residues. Germline assignment: CDR1 MNHNY and CDR2 SVGAGI (reference sequence). With 0 bases removed from V and 7 bases from J, the gap between germline ends came to 15 bases. The DNA for the CDR3 is TGTGCCAGCAGTTACTCAGTGGGGGTCGAGGCTGGCTACACCTTC. Its translation: CASSYSVGVEAGYTF.

The chain recombines TRBV19 with TRBJ2-1, with 9 bases aligning to TRBD1. The trim removed 1 base at V and 4 bases at J, leaving 5 bases unmatched. Germline V CDR1 and CDR2: LNHDA, SQIVND (reference sequence). The length of the CDR3 is 16 residues. The CDR3 sequence is CASSIVLQGAYNEQFF. The CDR3 DNA follows: TGTGCCAGTAGTATAGTATTACAGGGGGCATACAATGAGCAGTTCTTC.

The chain employs TRBV28 and TRBJ2-1, with 7 bases aligning to TRBD2. The CDR3 is 14 amino acids. J gave up 1 base and V 8 bases, and 5 bases lay outside the gene matches. The germline CDR1 and CDR2 sequences are MDHEN and SYDVKM. DNA for the CDR3: TGTGCCAGCTCGAGAGCGGGATCCTACAATGAGCAGTTCTTC. Encoded protein: CASSRAGSYNEQFF.

This clone was recorded once. The V gene is TRBV9, the J gene TRBJ1-6; D is possibly TRBD1 (5 bases). The CDR3 has 15 amino acids. Germline CDR1 is SGDLS and CDR2 is YYNGEE. V shed 2 bases and J shed 5 bases, with 11 bases lying between them. CDR3 coding DNA: TGTGCCAGCAGCGTCGGGGCGTCTAATAATTCACCCCTCCACTTT. Residues: CASSVGASNNSPLHF.

The rearrangement links TRBV10-3 to TRBJ1-5; D is uncertain. The CDR3 is 13 amino acids. V gave up 0 bases and J gave up 6 bases, with 6 bases separating them. Germline-derived CDR1 and CDR2 are ENHRY and SYGVKD. The CDR3 DNA reads TGTGCCATCAGTGAGTCGGAGGGTCAGCCCCAGCATTTT. This sequence encodes CAISESEGQPQHF.

The CDR3 DNA sequence: TGCGCCAGCAGCTGGGGACAGGTTGATAATTCACCCCTCCACTTT. It translates to CASSWGQVDNSPLHF. The V and J genes are TRBV5-1 and TRBJ1-6; 8 bases match TRBD1. This CDR3 is built from 15 residues. V lost 3 bases to trimming and J lost 5 bases; unmatched junction nucleotides: 4. The V gene's germline CDR1 is SGHRS and CDR2 YFSETQ. Variable domain in full (rest from reference TRBV5-1 and TRBJ1-6): KAGVTQTPRYLIKTRGQQVTLSCSPISGHRSVSWYQQTPGQGLQFLFEYFSETQRNKGNFPGRFSGRQFSNSRSEMNVSTLELGDSALYLCASSWGQVDNSPLHFGNGTRLTVT.

The chain recombines TRBV4-2 with TRBJ2-3; no clear D. Deletions cut 2 bases from V and 0 bases from J, with 15 bases between. Germline-derived CDR1 and CDR2 are LGHNA and YNFKEQ. The CDR3 is 17 residues long. CDR3 loop: CASSQTDPEKSTDTQYF. The DNA of the CDR3 is TGTGCCAGCAGCCAAACCGATCCGGAGAAAAGCACAGATACGCAGTATTTT.

The V gene is TRBV19, the J gene TRBJ1-1, with 10 bases lining up with TRBD1. The germline V gene has CDR1 LNHDA and CDR2 SQIVND (reference sequence). CDR3 size: 16 residues. V was pared by 6 bases and J by 1 base, with 8 bases of the junction left unmatched. The CDR3 region is CASSPRQGAGNTEAFF. The CDR3 nucleotides are TGTGCCAGTAGCCCCCGACAGGGGGCAGGGAACACTGAAGCTTTCTTT.